These 21 T cell receptor beta chains were all obtained from the same sample, sequenced in a study of T cells in Graves' hyperthyroidism and ophthalmopathy. TCR beta CDR3 regions were amplified from RNA. First-round RT-PCR targeting the TCR CDR3 was performed with the HTBI primer set. MiXCR was run by TCRdb on the multiplex PCR reads, yielding one entry per CDR3 protein. The sample has a few hundred thousand distinct CDR3 sequences; approximately 16% are singletons. The specimen sequenced was blood. All receptors come from a woman aged 40 to 50 with Graves' ophthalmopathy.

This clonotype has more than one count but fewer than ten. The rearrangement uses TRBV5-1 and TRBJ2-5; D unresolved. Deletions cut 0 bases from V and 0 bases from J, with 9 bases between. Germline lookup yields CDR1 SGHRS and CDR2 YFSETQ. This CDR3 has 15 residues. The CDR3 bases are TGCGCCAGCAGCTTGGTCGGCAGCGACCAAGAGACCCAGTACTTC. Amino acids: CASSLVGSDQETQYF.

Worth noting for this clonotype: This may come from a read error, since a much larger clone is one base off. As the CDR3 is not closed by the conserved phenylalanine or tryptophan, this likely results from a read error. This rearrangement joins TRBV28 to TRBJ2-1; 15 bases agree with TRBD2. The CDR3 runs 19 residues. Germline assignment: CDR1 MDHEN and CDR2 SYDVKM. Unmatched junction bases numbered 9, after V lost 3 bases and J lost 3 bases. The CDR3 sequence is CASSFSPGTSGRIYNEQFL. CDR3 DNA sequence: TGTGCCAGCAGTTTCTCGCCCGGGACTAGCGGGAGGATCTACAATGAGCAGTTCCTC.

This clonotype was picked up many times. The chain links TRBV19 to TRBJ2-3; 12 bases match TRBD2. Per the germline V gene, CDR1 is LNHDA and CDR2 is SQIVND (reference sequence). Trimming at V came to 5 bases and at J to 1 base, leaving 10 bases not matched to a gene. The CDR3 spans 18 residues. Written as DNA, the CDR3 is TGTGCCAGTAGTGGACTAGCGGGGCCGGTCTCACGCACAGATACGCAGTATTTT. Residues: CASSGLAGPVSRTDTQYF.

V usage is TRBV11-3 and J usage is TRBJ2-3, with 10 bases fitting TRBD2. The ends lost 5 bases at V and 3 bases at J; junction bases unmatched: 17. Germline CDR1 SGHNT, CDR2 YENEEA. This CDR3 has 19 amino acids. The CDR3 sequence is CASSQAGSSGRGRTDTQYF. DNA of the CDR3: TGTGCCAGCAGCCAAGCGGGCTCTAGCGGGAGAGGGAGGACAGATACGCAGTATTTT.

The chain is built from TRBV3-1 and TRBJ2-5; 8 bases fit TRBD1. The CDR3 is 18 amino acids. After removal of 0 bases from V and 4 bases from J, the junction contained 13 bases not matched to a gene. Germline CDR1 and CDR2: LGHDT and YNNKEL (reference sequence). The CDR3 region is CASSQDYRGAIKVETQYF. The CDR3 DNA reads TGTGCCAGCAGCCAAGATTACAGGGGGGCCATCAAGGTAGAGACCCAGTACTTC.

CDR3 sequence reads: CASSNLRVETEAFF. CDR3 DNA: TGTGCCAGCAGTAACCTGCGGGTTGAGACTGAAGCTTTCTTT. V usage is TRBV27 and J usage is TRBJ1-1; D is uncertain. CDR1 is MNHEY, CDR2 SMNVEV, per germline (reference sequence). The CDR3 runs 14 residues. The V and J ends lost 5 bases and 5 bases respectively, with 15 bases between them.

The rearrangement uses TRBV2 and TRBJ1-5; tentatively, D is TRBD1 (5 bases). The CDR3 has 16 residues. Trimming shortened V by 2 bases and J by 5 bases, and 16 bases separated the two germline ends. The V gene's germline CDR1 is SNHLY and CDR2 FYNNEI. CDR3 amino acids: CASSEMGARGDQPQHF. DNA for the CDR3: TGTGCCAGCAGTGAAATGGGAGCAAGGGGCGATCAGCCCCAGCATTTT. The full variable domain, rest sourced from reference TRBV2 and TRBJ1-5, is EPEVTQTPSHQVTQMGQEVILRCVPISNHLYFYWYRQILGQKVEFLVSFYNNEISEKSEIFDDQFSVERPDGSNFTLKIRSTKLEDSAMYFCASSEMGARGDQPQHFGDGTRLSIL.

The table lists this clonotype with many counts. This sequence joins TRBV2 and TRBJ1-2, with no clear D. V was trimmed by 2 bases and J by 0 bases, leaving 7 bases between them. This CDR3 is built from 14 residues. Per germline, CDR1 SNHLY and CDR2 FYNNEI. The CDR3 DNA follows: TGTGCCAGCAGTGAACTCATAGCTAACTATGGCTACACCTTC. Its translation: CASSELIANYGYTF.

This clonotype was recorded many times. The rearrangement uses TRBV28 and TRBJ2-7; possibly TRBD1 for D (5 bases). Germline assignment: CDR1 MDHEN and CDR2 SYDVKM. This CDR3 has 12 amino acids. Deletions cut 5 bases from V and 4 bases from J, with 9 bases between. CDR3 coding DNA: TGTGCCAGCAGTGCACAGGTTTACGAGCAGTACTTC. It translates to CASSAQVYEQYF.

The sample holds many counts of this clonotype. The chain joins TRBV7-2 to TRBJ1-4, with 7 bases lining up with TRBD1. Germline V gene lookup returns CDR1 SGHTA and CDR2 FQGNSA. The J segment lost 0 bases and the V segment lost 5 bases, leaving 6 bases of the junction unmatched. This CDR3 has 16 amino acids. This chain's CDR3 is CASSLRQGATNEKLFF. CDR3 coding DNA: TGTGCCAGCAGCCTGAGACAGGGCGCAACTAATGAAAAACTGTTTTTT.

This clonotype has at least ten counts. The chain joins TRBV3-1 to TRBJ2-5; D not certain. In germline, CDR1 is LGHDT, CDR2 YNNKEL (reference sequence). Trimming took 8 bases from V and 1 from J, leaving 8 bases between them. The CDR3 has 12 amino acids. CDR3 bases: TGTGCCAGCCTGGGTGTCCAAGAGACCCAGTACTTC. This codes for CASLGVQETQYF.

In its sample, this clonotype was seen a few times. This chain connects TRBV9 to TRBJ1-2, with no clear D. The CDR3 covers 12 residues. CDR1 is SGDLS and CDR2 is YYNGEE in the germline V gene. Trimming pared 8 bases from V and 4 bases from J, leaving 12 bases between. CDR3 in amino acids: CASGELFYGYTF. The CDR3 coding sequence is TGTGCCAGTGGGGAGCTATTCTATGGCTACACCTTC.

The chain links TRBV4-1 to TRBJ1-2; D gene ambiguous. Germline values: CDR1 MGHRA, CDR2 YSYEKL. Trimming removed 1 base at V and 3 bases at J, with 15 bases between. The CDR3 extends over 16 amino acids. The CDR3 nucleotides read TGCGCCAGCAGCCAAGGTCCGACCGCAGCTGACTATGGCTACACCTTC. Amino acids: CASSQGPTAADYGYTF.

The chain links TRBV24-1 to TRBJ2-5, with D possibly called TRBD1 or TRBD2 (5 bases each). The CDR3 is 15 residues long. The germline gives CDR1 KGHDR, CDR2 SFDVKD. The ends were cut back, 3 bases at V and 5 bases at J, with 15 bases in the middle. For the CDR3, the DNA is TGTGCCACCAGTGATCCCCGGGGCCCCGTGGAGACCCAGTACTTC. This gives the protein CATSDPRGPVETQYF.

This rearrangement joins TRBV7-2 to TRBJ1-2; D unclear. Trimming took 4 bases from V and 6 from J, leaving 12 bases between them. The germline gives CDR1 SGHTA, CDR2 FQGNSA. The CDR3 loop spans 13 amino acids. The CDR3 bases are TGTGCCAGCAGCTATCCACAGTCCCATGGCTACACCTTC. Translated, it gives CASSYPQSHGYTF.

The rearrangement uses TRBV3-1 and TRBJ2-1; 12 bases fit TRBD2. Per the germline V gene, CDR1 is LGHDT and CDR2 is YNNKEL (reference sequence). The V and J ends lost 3 bases and 3 bases, in that order; junction bases with no gene match: 9. CDR3 length: 18 residues. The CDR3 DNA reads as TGTGCCAGCAGCCATATTCAAGGACTAGCGGGGTACTACAATGAGCAGTTCTTC. Translating it yields CASSHIQGLAGYYNEQFF.

The genes are TRBV28 and TRBJ1-2; possible D gene TRBD1, 5 bases. Trimming removed 2 bases from V and 5 bases from J, with 12 bases in between. This CDR3 contains 14 residues. Germline lookup yields CDR1 MDHEN and CDR2 SYDVKM. The CDR3 is CASSLSPGIYGYTF. CDR3 coding DNA: TGTGCCAGCAGTTTAAGTCCAGGGATATATGGCTACACCTTC.

This clonotype appeared a few times. V gene TRBV20-1 combines with J gene TRBJ2-7; maybe TRBD2 (6 bases). The V gene's germline CDR1 is DFQATT and CDR2 SNEGSKA (reference sequence). V lost 0 bases, J lost 2 bases, and 20 bases lay in between. The CDR3 contains 17 residues. The CDR3 DNA follows: TGCAGTGCTAGAGACGGGGACTCGAGCGGTAATCCCTACGAGCAGTACTTC. It translates to CSARDGDSSGNPYEQYF.

The gene calls are TRBV18 and TRBJ1-5, with D perhaps TRBD1 (6 bases). The CDR3 consists of 15 residues. Trimming removed 3 bases at V and 3 bases at J, with 12 bases between. Germline loops: CDR1 KGHSH, CDR2 LQKENI. CDR3 region: CASSPQEGHNQPQHF. As DNA, the CDR3 is TGTGCCAGCTCACCCCAGGAGGGACACAATCAGCCCCAGCATTTT.

This chain joins TRBV28 and TRBJ2-7; D gene ambiguous. CDR3 length: 14 residues. Germline CDR1 MDHEN, CDR2 SYDVKM. The V end lost 4 bases, the J end lost 3 bases, and 13 bases lay between the germline ends. DNA for the CDR3: TGTGCCAGCAGTTCCCCCGGGCCTGACTACGAGCAGTACTTC. It codes for CASSSPGPDYEQYF. Together with reference TRBV28 and TRBJ2-7, the CDR3 gives the full variable domain: DVKVTQSSRYLVKRTGEKVFLECVQDMDHENMFWYRQDPGLGLRLIYFSYDVKMKEKGDIPEGYSVSREKKERFSLILESASTNQTSMYLCASSSPGPDYEQYFGPGTRLTVT.

J is TRBJ1-2 and V is TRBV2; 7 bases are a match to TRBD1. The CDR3 has 13 residues. V shed 4 bases, J shed 8 bases, and the junction held 7 bases outside the gene matches. Germline V gene data show CDR1 as SNHLY and CDR2 as FYNNEI. DNA of the CDR3: TGTGCCAGCAGTGGGACAGGAAGTACAGGCTACACCTTC. Translating gives CASSGTGSTGYTF. Full variable domain (remainder filled in from reference TRBV2 and TRBJ1-2): EPEVTQTPSHQVTQMGQEVILRCVPISNHLYFYWYRQILGQKVEFLVSFYNNEISEKSEIFDDQFSVERPDGSNFTLKIRSTKLEDSAMYFCASSGTGSTGYTFGSGTRLTVV.